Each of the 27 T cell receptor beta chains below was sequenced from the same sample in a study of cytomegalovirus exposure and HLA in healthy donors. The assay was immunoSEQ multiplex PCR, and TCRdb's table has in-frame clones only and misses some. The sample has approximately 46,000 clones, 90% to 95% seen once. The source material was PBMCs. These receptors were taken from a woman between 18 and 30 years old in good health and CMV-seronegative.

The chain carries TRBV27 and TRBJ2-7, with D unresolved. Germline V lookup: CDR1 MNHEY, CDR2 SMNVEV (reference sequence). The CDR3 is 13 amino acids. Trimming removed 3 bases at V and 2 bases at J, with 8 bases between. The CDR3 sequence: CASSFGITYEQYF. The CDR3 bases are TGTGCCAGCAGTTTCGGTATTACCTACGAGCAGTACTTC.

CDR3 protein: CASSTGGFRGPTNTEAFF. The CDR3 coding sequence is TGTGCCAGTAGTACAGGGGGGTTCAGGGGGCCTACGAACACTGAAGCTTTCTTT. V gene TRBV19 combines with J gene TRBJ1-1; 8 bases fit TRBD1. From germline, CDR1 is LNHDA and CDR2 SQIVND (reference sequence). This CDR3 has 18 residues. The trim removed 4 bases at V and 1 base at J, leaving 14 bases unmatched.

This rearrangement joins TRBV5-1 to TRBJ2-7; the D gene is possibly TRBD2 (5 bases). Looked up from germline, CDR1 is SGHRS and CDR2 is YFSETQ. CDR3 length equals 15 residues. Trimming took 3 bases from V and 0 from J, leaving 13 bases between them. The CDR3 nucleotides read TGCGCCAGCAGCTCGAGCGGTCAGAGCTCCTACGAGCAGTACTTC. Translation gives CASSSSGQSSYEQYF. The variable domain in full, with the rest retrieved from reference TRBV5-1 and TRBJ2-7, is KAGVTQTPRYLIKTRGQQVTLSCSPISGHRSVSWYQQTPGQGLQFLFEYFSETQRNKGNFPGRFSGRQFSNSRSEMNVSTLELGDSALYLCASSSSGQSSYEQYFGPGTRLTVT.

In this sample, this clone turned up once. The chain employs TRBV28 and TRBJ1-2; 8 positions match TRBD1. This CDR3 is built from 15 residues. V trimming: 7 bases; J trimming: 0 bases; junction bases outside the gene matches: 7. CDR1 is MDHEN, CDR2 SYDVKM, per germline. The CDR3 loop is CASTLRDRSNYGYTF. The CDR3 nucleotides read TGTGCCAGCACCCTGAGGGACAGGTCTAACTATGGCTACACCTTC.

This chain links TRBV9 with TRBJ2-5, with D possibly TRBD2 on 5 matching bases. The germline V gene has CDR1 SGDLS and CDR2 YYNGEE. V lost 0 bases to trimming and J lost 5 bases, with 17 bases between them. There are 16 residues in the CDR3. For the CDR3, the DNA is TGTGCCAGCAGCGTAGGTCTAGGTCATAGCGTTGAGACCCAGTACTTC. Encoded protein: CASSVGLGHSVETQYF.

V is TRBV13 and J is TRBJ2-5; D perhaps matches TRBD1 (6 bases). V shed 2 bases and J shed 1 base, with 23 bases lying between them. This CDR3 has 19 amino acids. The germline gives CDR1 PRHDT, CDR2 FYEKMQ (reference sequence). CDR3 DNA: TGTGCCAGCAGCTTAACCCCCCTTACAGGGAAGGAGGCCCAAGAGACCCAGTACTTC. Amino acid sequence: CASSLTPLTGKEAQETQYF.

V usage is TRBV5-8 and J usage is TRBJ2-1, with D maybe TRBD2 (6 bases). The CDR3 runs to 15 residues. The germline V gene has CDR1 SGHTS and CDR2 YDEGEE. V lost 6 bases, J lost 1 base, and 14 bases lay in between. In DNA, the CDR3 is TGTGCCAGCACTCTGCGGGGTCTTTCCTACAATGAGCAGTTCTTC. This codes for CASTLRGLSYNEQFF.

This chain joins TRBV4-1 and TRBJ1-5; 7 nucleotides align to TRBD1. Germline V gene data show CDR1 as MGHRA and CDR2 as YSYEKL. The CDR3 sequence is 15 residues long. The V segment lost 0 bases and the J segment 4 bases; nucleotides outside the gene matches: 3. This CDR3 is CASSQDRGINQPQHF. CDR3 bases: TGCGCCAGCAGCCAAGACAGGGGGATAAATCAGCCCCAGCATTTT.

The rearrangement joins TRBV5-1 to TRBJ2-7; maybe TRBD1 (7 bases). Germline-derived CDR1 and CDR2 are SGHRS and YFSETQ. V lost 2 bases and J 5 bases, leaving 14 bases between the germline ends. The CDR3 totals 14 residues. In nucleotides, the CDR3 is TGCGCCAGCAGCTTAGACAGGGAGGTTAACGAGCAGTACTTC. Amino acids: CASSLDREVNEQYF.

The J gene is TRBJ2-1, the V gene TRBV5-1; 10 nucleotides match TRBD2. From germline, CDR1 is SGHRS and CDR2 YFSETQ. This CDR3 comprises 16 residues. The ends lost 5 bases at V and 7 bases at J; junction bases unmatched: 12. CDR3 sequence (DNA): TGCGCCAGCAGTTCGACCCCGAGCGGGGGGGCAAATGAGCAGTTCTTC. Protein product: CASSSTPSGGANEQFF. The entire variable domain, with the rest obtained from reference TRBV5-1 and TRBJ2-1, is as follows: KAGVTQTPRYLIKTRGQQVTLSCSPISGHRSVSWYQQTPGQGLQFLFEYFSETQRNKGNFPGRFSGRQFSNSRSEMNVSTLELGDSALYLCASSSTPSGGANEQFFGPGTRLTVL.

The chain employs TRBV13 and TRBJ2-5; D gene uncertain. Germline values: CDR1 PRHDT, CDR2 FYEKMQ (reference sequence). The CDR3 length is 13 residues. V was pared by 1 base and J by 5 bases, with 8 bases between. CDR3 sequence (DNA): TGTGCCAGCAGCTTAGCTGTTGAGGAGACCCAGTACTTC. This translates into CASSLAVEETQYF.

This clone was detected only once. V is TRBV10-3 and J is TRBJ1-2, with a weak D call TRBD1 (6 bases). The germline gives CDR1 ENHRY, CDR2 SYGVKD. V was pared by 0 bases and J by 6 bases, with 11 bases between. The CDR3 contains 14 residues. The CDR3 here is CAISESAGANGYTF. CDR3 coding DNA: TGTGCCATCAGTGAGTCAGCGGGGGCGAATGGCTACACCTTC.

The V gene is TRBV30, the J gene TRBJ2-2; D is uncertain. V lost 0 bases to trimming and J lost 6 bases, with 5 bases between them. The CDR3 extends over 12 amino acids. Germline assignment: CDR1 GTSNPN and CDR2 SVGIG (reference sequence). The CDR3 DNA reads TGTGCCTGGAGTGTACTTCCCGGGGAGCTGTTTTTT. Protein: CAWSVLPGELFF.

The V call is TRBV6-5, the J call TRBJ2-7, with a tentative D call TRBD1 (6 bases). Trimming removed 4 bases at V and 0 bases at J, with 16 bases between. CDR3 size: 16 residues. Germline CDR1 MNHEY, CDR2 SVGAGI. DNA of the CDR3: TGTGCCAGCAGTTCAATCAGGGGTATACCCTCCTACGAGCAGTACTTC. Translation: CASSSIRGIPSYEQYF.

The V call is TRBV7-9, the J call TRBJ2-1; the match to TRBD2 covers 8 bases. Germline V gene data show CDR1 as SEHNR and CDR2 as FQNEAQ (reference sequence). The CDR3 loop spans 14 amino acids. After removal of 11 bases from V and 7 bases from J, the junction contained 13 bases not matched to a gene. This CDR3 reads CASVRGGSTNEQFF. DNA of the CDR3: TGTGCCTCCGTCCGGGGGGGCAGTACGAATGAGCAGTTCTTC.

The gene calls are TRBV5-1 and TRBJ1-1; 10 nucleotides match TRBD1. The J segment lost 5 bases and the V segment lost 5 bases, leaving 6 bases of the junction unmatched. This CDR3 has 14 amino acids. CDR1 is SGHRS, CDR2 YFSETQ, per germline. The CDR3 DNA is TGCGCCAGCAGTTTTCCGGGACAGGGGACTGAAGCTTTCTTT. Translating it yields CASSFPGQGTEAFF.

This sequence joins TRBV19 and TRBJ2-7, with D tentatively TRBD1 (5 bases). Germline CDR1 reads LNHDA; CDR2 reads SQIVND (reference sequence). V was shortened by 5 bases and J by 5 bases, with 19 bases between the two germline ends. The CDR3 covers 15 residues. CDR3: CASSPSGSLRNEQYF. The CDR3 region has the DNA TGTGCCAGTAGTCCCTCAGGGTCCCTAAGGAACGAGCAGTACTTC.

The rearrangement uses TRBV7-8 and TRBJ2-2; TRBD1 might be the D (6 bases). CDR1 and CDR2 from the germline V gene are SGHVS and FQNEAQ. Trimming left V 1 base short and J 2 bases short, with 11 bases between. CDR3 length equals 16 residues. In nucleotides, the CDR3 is TGTGCCAGCAGCTTAGAAGGCAGGGGCAACACCGGGGAGCTGTTTTTT. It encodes CASSLEGRGNTGELFF.

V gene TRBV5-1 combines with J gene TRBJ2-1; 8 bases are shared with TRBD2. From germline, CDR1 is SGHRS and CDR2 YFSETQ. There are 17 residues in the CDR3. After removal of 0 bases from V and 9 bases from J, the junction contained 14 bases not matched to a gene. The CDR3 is CASSLVSLGTSFAEQFF. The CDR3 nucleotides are TGCGCCAGCAGCTTGGTGTCTCTCGGGACTAGTTTTGCTGAGCAGTTCTTC.

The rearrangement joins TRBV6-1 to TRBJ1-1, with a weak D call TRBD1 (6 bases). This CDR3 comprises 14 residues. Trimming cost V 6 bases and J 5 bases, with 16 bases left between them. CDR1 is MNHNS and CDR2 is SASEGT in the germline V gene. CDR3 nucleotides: TGTGCCAGCAGGTTCGGGGGGGGCGGAACTGAAGCTTTCTTT. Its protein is CASRFGGGGTEAFF.

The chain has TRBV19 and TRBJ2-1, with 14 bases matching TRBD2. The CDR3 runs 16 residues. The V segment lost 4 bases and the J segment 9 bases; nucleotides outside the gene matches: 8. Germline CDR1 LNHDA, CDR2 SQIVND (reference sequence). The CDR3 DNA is TGTGCCAGTAGTACCTCGGGACTAGCGGGAGTGATTGAGCAGTTCTTC. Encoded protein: CASSTSGLAGVIEQFF.

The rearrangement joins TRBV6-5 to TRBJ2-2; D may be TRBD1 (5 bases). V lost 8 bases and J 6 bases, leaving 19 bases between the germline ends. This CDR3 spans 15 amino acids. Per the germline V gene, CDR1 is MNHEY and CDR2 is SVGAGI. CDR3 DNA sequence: TGTGCCAGCTCCCCCGGTCAGGGCAATTCCGGGGAGCTGTTTTTT. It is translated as CASSPGQGNSGELFF.

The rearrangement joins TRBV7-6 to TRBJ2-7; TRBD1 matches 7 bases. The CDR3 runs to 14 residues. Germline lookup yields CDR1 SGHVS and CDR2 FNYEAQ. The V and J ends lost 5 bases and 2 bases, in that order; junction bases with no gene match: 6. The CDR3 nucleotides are TGTGCCAGCAGCCTCAGGGACAGTGCCTACGAGCAGTACTTC. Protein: CASSLRDSAYEQYF.

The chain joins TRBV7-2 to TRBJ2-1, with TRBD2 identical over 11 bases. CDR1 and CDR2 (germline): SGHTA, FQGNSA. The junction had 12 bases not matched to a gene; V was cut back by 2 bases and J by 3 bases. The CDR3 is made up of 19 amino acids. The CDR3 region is CASSLTGDFLAGGYNEQFF. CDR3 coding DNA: TGTGCCAGCAGCTTAACAGGGGACTTTCTAGCGGGGGGCTACAATGAGCAGTTCTTC.

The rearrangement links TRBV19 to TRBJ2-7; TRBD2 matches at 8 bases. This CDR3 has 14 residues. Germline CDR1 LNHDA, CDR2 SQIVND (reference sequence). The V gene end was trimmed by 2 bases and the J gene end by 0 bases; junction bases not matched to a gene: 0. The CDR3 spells CASSIREGSYEQYF. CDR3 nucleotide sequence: TGTGCCAGTAGTATACGGGAGGGCTCCTACGAGCAGTACTTC.

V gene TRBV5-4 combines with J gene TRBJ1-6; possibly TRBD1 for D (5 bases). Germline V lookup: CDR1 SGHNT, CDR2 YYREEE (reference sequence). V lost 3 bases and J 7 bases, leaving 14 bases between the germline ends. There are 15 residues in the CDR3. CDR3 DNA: TGTGCCAGCAGCTACGGGACTGACGGGAATTCACCCCTCCACTTT. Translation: CASSYGTDGNSPLHF.

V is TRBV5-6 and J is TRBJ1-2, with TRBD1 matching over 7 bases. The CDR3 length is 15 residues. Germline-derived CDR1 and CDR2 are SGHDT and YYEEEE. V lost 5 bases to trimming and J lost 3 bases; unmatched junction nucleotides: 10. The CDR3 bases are TGTGCCAGCAGGAGTAACAGGGGCACCGACTATGGCTACACCTTC. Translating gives CASRSNRGTDYGYTF.